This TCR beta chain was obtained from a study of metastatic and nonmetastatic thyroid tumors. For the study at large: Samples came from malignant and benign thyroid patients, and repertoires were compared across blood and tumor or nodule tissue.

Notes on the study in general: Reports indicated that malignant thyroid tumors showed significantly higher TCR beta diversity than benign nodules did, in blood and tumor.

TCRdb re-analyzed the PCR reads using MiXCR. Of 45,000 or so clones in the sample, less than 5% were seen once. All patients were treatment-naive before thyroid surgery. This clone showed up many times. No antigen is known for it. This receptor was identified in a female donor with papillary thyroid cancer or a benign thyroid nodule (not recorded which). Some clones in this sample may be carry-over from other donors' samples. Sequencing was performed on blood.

CDR3 coding DNA: TGTGCCAGCAGCTTATATCCGGGACAAGTGGGGACAGATACGCAGTATTTT. This sequence encodes CASSLYPGQVGTDTQYF. The V call is TRBV13, the J call TRBJ2-3; perhaps TRBD1 as D (6 bases). Germline assignment: CDR1 PRHDT and CDR2 FYEKMQ (reference sequence). V was clipped by 2 bases and J by 3 bases, with 18 bases between them. This CDR3 has 17 amino acids.